This T cell receptor (beta chain) was recovered during a study of blood T cell repertoires in COVID-19. Study in general: Researchers got acute and convalescent COVID-19 samples from the United States, Italy and Spain. In each case, the material was cDNA or gDNA derived from T cells, B-cell-depleted T cells, or PBMCs.

The CDR3 has 14 amino acids. Germline V CDR1 and CDR2: SGHAT, FQNNGV. V dropped 5 bases and J dropped 4 bases, with 14 bases sitting between them. Seattle patients were enrolled while actively infected and followed longitudinally. Methods used by the authors: Reference gene primer amplification gave nucleated cell count estimates. Here immunoSEQ multiplex PCR was the method, and the copy in TCRdb shows in-frame clones only, minus some. The V and J calls and clone size were taken over from that table, and D and trimming were inferred from the DNA. Seen here are a few hundred thousand clones, 80% to 95% observed once, and the top ten hold under 3%.

Sequences were obtained from peripheral blood. The TCR originated in a person between 18 and 30 years old with COVID-19, enrolled during active disease. This chain joins TRBV11-2 and TRBJ2-5; possibly TRBD1 for D (5 bases). CDR3 nucleotides: TGTGCCAGCAGCCAGGGCCTTTGGGGAGAGACCCAGTACTTC. This codes for CASSQGLWGETQYF.